Here is one T cell receptor beta chain with its context. This specimen belongs to a study of blood T cell repertoires in COVID-19. Study details: Sources were T cells, B-cell-depleted T cells, or PBMCs; the material itself was cDNA or gDNA.

Between the trimmed V and J ends, which lost 0 bases and 3 bases, there was a span of 6 bases. The germline gives CDR1 SGHRS, CDR2 YFSETQ. The CDR3 has 13 residues. This table comes from immunoSEQ multiplex PCR, and its TCRdb copy is limited to in-frame clones, with some not included. Of roughly 100,000 clones listed, approximately 85% were seen once; the top ten hold 2% to 2.5%. The sequenced material came from peripheral blood. The receptor was derived from a human donor in a cohort sampled during active COVID-19. The rearrangement uses TRBV5-1 and TRBJ2-5, with D possibly TRBD2 on 5 matching bases. The CDR3 loop reads CASSLAGKETQYF. CDR3 coding DNA: TGCGCCAGCAGCTTGGCGGGAAAAGAGACCCAGTACTTC.